What follows is one T cell receptor (beta chain) and its context. Its specific antigen is unknown. The sample holds no much larger clone one base away, and base qualities are not on file. This entry comes from a study of shared clonotypes between healthy human individuals (dated by TCRdb to the early 2020s). In the study overall: Two women and a few men aged 18 to 49 years were included in the cohort. For each donor, CD4 naive and CD4 memory were each run on three plates, CD8 naive on two plates, and CD8 memory on one plate. To estimate repertoire size and how much clonotype sharing occurs between individuals, the study deeply sequenced the blood TCR repertoires of about five healthy adults. Different laboratories and diverse techniques were used to prepare libraries and sequence TCR repertoires, to increase sequencing depth and limit assay-specific biases. Leukapheresis yielded between about 0.8 and 9.5 billion PBMCs per donor. Results the study describes overall, beyond this receptor: Pairwise subsampling indicated that sequencing depth was expected to affect the degree of clonotype sharing among donors. Only blood was sampled, and tissue TCR repertoires likely differ from those in blood. Naive subsets generally had larger estimated clonotype richness than memory subsets. Because the study included only a small number of donors, the genetic and exposure-history diversity represented was limited. Clonotypes shared by all four sorted-subset donors showed higher generation probabilities than non-shared clonotypes. When a handful of donors were compared, the shared fraction of clonotypes was about 5.5% for naive CD4, approximately 3.3% for naive CD8, roughly 2.5% for memory CD4, and 0.3% to 0.5% for memory CD8. Rarefaction of sorted-subset datasets indicated incomplete sequencing despite the large sequencing depth.

CD8 naive samples were obtained by positive selection for CCR7 among CD45RO-negative cells, yielding a CD45RA+CCR7+ population from which TemRA cells were excluded. The donors were healthy, HIV-negative adults who had no recently reported acute infections or vaccinations. Every donor was a Caucasian adult residing in Nashville, Tennessee, USA. After blood collection by leukapheresis, PBMCs were isolated using Ficoll-Histopaque density gradient centrifugation and then cryopreserved in the vapor phase of liquid nitrogen. Purity and quantity of every magnetically sorted T cell population were checked by analytical flow cytometry. From each sorted fraction, genomic DNA was isolated and quantified by UV absorbance on a Nanodrop 2000c. The CDR3 runs 15 residues from the cysteine to the phenylalanine. Only CDR3 DNA is held: 45 bases, read in frame from base 1. The germline V gene provides CDR1 MGHRA and CDR2 YSYEKL. V sheds 0 bases and J sheds 4 bases, leaving 13 bases between their ends.

TCR CDR3 regions were amplified from genomic DNA by multiplex PCR using the deep immunoSEQ assay. For each cell subset, the extracted genomic DNA was distributed evenly across all wells of several immunoSEQ 96-well plates, and each plate served as one replicate. Each replicate PCR for sorted subsets received roughly 200 ng genomic DNA, equal to around 32,000 T cell genomes. The purified libraries were quantified using a Qubit 3.0 fluorometer, sized with a Bioanalyzer 2100, and then quantified again using the KAPA Library Quantification kit. Every immunoSEQ 96-well plate was sequenced on a separate single-read 150-cycle Illumina NextSeq 550 flow cell. The source study handled its data this way. The immunoSEQ output contained only junctional sequences without quality scores, so filtering could not match that applied to full-length reads. Sequences were annotated with PyIR, a Python wrapper for IgBLAST v1.9, using IMGT germline references to assign V/J genes and CDR3. Reads with weak V/J assignments (E-value above 1e-6), missing CDR3, stop codons, out-of-frame junctions, or ambiguous translated residues were removed. A V3J clonotype was defined by an identical inferred V gene, J gene, and CDR3 amino acid sequence. Percentage overlap between repertoires was computed as shared unique clonotypes divided by the size of the smaller repertoire. Repertoire richness was assessed with RTK rarefaction, the Chao1 estimator, and Recon v2.1 estimates of unobserved clonotypes. OLGA was used to compute generation probabilities for all TCRbeta clonotypes that the gDNA method yielded from a few donors. This is the immuneACCESS table as TCRdb keeps it, with only in-frame sequences that have V and J called. A part of the clones is gone; compared with another copy, unresolved V genes explain less than half, and the rest is unexplained. V, J and clone size are taken as reported in that table, and D and trimming were inferred from the DNA itself. This sample has roughly 2 million clones in its table, and about 95% of those were observed once. Jointly, the top ten make up around 1.1% of the sample.

The TCR comes from a man between 18 and 29 years old in good health. The receptor chain draws on TRBV4-1 and TRBJ2-7, with no confidently assigned D gene. Sequenced material: naive CD8+ T cells sorted from blood. Taken with the paper, the label for cell subset or site translates to: CD45RA+CCR7+. This receptor carries the CDR3 CASSQEGQLGYEQYF. The DNA sequence follows: TGCGCCAGCAGCCAAGAAGGGCAGTTAGGTTACGAGCAGTACTTC.